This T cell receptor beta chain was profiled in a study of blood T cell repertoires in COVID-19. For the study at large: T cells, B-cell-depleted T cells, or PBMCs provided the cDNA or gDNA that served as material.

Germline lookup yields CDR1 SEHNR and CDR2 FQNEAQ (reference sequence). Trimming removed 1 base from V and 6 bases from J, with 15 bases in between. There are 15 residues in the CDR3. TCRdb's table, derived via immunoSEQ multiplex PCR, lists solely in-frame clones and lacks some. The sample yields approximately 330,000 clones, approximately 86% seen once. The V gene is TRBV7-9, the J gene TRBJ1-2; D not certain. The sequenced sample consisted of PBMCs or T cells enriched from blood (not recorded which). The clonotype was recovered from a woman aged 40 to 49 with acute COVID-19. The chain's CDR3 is CASSLDPTPYNGYTF. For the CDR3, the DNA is TGTGCCAGCAGCTTAGATCCGACTCCCTACAATGGCTACACCTTC.